A selection of T cell receptor beta chains follows, all from one sample in a study of blood T cell repertoires in COVID-19. Data came from immunoSEQ multiplex PCR; TCRdb stores just in-frame clones and leaves some out. The data show around 240,000 clones, 70% to 90% seen once. What was sequenced was peripheral blood. Receptors originate from a man aged 35 to 55 with acute or convalescent COVID-19. Both conserved end residues are part of each CDR3. D genes are given only for firm matches. Clone size appears in some rows only: once, few, many, or a class for an expanded clone.

j_call	cdr3_length	v_call	d_call	clone_size	cdr3_aa	cdr3_nt
TRBJ1-1	16	TRBV19	.	.	CASSMGTSLGGAEAFF	TGTGCCAGTAGTATGGGGACAAGTCTTGGGGGGGCTGAAGCTTTCTTT
TRBJ2-2	12	TRBV11-2	.	.	CASSPPSGELFF	TGTGCCAGCAGCCCCCCATCCGGGGAGCTGTTTTTT
TRBJ1-4	15	TRBV10-3	TRBD1	.	CAISESTGAGEKLFF	TGTGCCATCAGTGAGTCGACAGGGGCGGGTGAAAAACTGTTTTTT
TRBJ2-1	15	TRBV7-8	.	.	CASSPWEGVYNEQFF	TGTGCCAGCAGCCCCTGGGAGGGGGTCTACAATGAGCAGTTCTTC
TRBJ1-2	15	TRBV18	.	.	CASSPSGTDGYGYTF	TGTGCCAGCTCACCTAGCGGGACGGATGGTTATGGCTACACCTTC
TRBJ1-4	16	TRBV4-2	.	once	CASSQEGGGLGEKLFF	TGTGCCAGCAGCCAAGAGGGAGGGGGTCTCGGTGAAAAACTGTTTTTT
TRBJ1-1	15	TRBV9	.	.	CASTPDRGSWTEAFF	TGTGCCAGCACCCCAGATCGGGGAAGTTGGACTGAAGCTTTCTTT
TRBJ2-3	15	TRBV5-1	.	.	CASSFGSTISDTQYF	TGCGCCAGCAGCTTCGGGTCGACCATCTCAGATACGCAGTATTTT
TRBJ1-2	13	TRBV29-1	TRBD1	.	CSVEGGTAYGYTF	TGCAGCGTTGAAGGTGGGACAGCCTATGGCTACACCTTC
TRBJ2-1	15	TRBV11-3	.	.	CASSLHSSSYNEQFF	TGTGCCAGCAGCCTCCATTCTAGCTCCTACAATGAGCAGTTCTTC
TRBJ1-2	13	TRBV7-3	TRBD1	.	CASSPRTGYGYTF	TGTGCCAGCAGCCCGAGGACAGGGTATGGCTACACCTTC
TRBJ1-2	15	TRBV7-6	TRBD1	.	CASSLSQGAGDGYTF	TGTGCCAGCAGCCTCTCACAGGGGGCGGGGGATGGCTACACCTTC
TRBJ1-5	13	TRBV29-1	.	.	CSAGGQANQPQHF	TGCAGTGCCGGCGGGCAGGCCAATCAGCCCCAGCATTTT
TRBJ1-2	13	TRBV28	.	.	CASSLWLSDGYTF	TGTGCCAGCAGTTTATGGTTGAGCGATGGCTACACCTTC
TRBJ2-1	13	TRBV12-3/TRBV12-4	.	.	CASAGGNYNEQFF	TGTGCCAGCGCTGGCGGGAACTACAATGAGCAGTTCTTC
TRBJ1-1	13	TRBV28	.	.	CASSLGRNTEAFF	TGTGCCAGCAGTTTGGGGAGGAACACTGAAGCTTTCTTT
TRBJ2-7	12	TRBV19	.	.	CASSIGGYEQYF	TGTGCCAGTAGTATCGGCGGCTACGAGCAGTACTTC
TRBJ1-2	13	TRBV5-4	.	once	CASGYQGIRGYTF	TGTGCCAGCGGCTACCAGGGGATTCGTGGCTACACCTTC
TRBJ1-6	15	TRBV7-9	.	.	CASSSGDTANSPLHF	TGTGCCAGCAGCTCTGGGGACACTGCCAATTCACCCCTCCACTTT
TRBJ2-1	14	TRBV19	TRBD2	few	CASLTSGAYNEQFF	TGTGCCAGTCTGACTAGCGGGGCCTACAATGAGCAGTTCTTC
TRBJ2-5	15	TRBV9	TRBD2	.	CASTRSLGEGETQYF	TGTGCCAGCACACGTAGTTTGGGGGAGGGAGAGACCCAGTACTTC
TRBJ1-4	15	TRBV4-3	TRBD1	.	CASSQGDRGGEKLFF	TGCGCCAGCAGCCAAGGGGACAGGGGAGGAGAAAAACTGTTTTTT
TRBJ1-4	13	TRBV30	.	.	CAWEGQESEKLFF	TGTGCCTGGGAGGGACAAGAGAGTGAAAAACTGTTTTTT
TRBJ1-6	16	TRBV14	TRBD1	few	CASSQVRDRGRSPLHF	TGTGCCAGCAGCCAAGTGAGAGACAGGGGGCGGTCACCCCTCCACTTT
TRBJ2-2	15	TRBV19	TRBD1	.	CASTKDRANTGELFF	TGTGCCAGCACCAAGGACAGGGCGAACACCGGGGAGCTGTTTTTT
TRBJ2-3	15	TRBV6-6	TRBD2	.	CASSYSTGGLDTQYF	TGTGCCAGCAGTTACTCTACGGGGGGGCTAGATACGCAGTATTTT
TRBJ1-4	14	TRBV3-1/TRBV3-2	.	.	CASSHWARGEKLFF	TGTGCCAGCAGCCACTGGGCAAGGGGGGAAAAACTGTTTTTT
TRBJ2-7	15	TRBV27	.	.	CASSLIGGLGYEQYF	TGTGCCAGCAGTTTAATAGGGGGATTAGGTTACGAGCAGTACTTC
TRBJ2-2	16	TRBV9	TRBD2	.	CASSVGTSGYTGELFF	TGTGCCAGCAGCGTCGGGACTAGCGGGTACACCGGGGAGCTGTTTTTT
TRBJ1-2	15	TRBV6-1	TRBD1	.	CASSEGAGGYYGYTF	TGTGCCAGCAGTGAAGGGGCAGGGGGGTACTATGGCTACACCTTC
TRBJ2-7	14	TRBV30	TRBD1	.	CAWNQGTGAYEQYF	TGTGCCTGGAACCAAGGGACAGGGGCCTACGAGCAGTACTTC
TRBJ1-2	13	TRBV12-3/TRBV12-4	.	many	CASSRLRRRGYTF	TGTGCCAGCAGTCGCTTACGGCGCAGGGGCTACACCTTC
TRBJ2-3	14	TRBV13	TRBD2	few	CASSSSGATDTQYF	TGTGCCAGCAGCTCTAGCGGGGCTACAGATACGCAGTATTTT
TRBJ1-6	14	TRBV3-1/TRBV3-2	TRBD1	once	CASSQTGGNSPLHF	TGTGCCAGCAGCCAAACAGGGGGAAATTCACCCCTCCACTTT
TRBJ2-1	16	TRBV6-4	TRBD2	.	CASSETSSGGAAEQFF	TGTGCCAGCAGTGAAACTTCGAGCGGGGGGGCTGCTGAGCAGTTCTTC
TRBJ1-6	13	TRBV30	.	.	CAWTRVLNSPLHF	TGTGCCTGGACCAGGGTATTGAATTCACCCCTCCACTTT
TRBJ2-7	15	TRBV11-3	TRBD1	once	CASSLETGGSYEQYF	TGTGCCAGCAGCTTAGAAACAGGGGGCTCCTACGAGCAGTACTTC
TRBJ1-4	13	TRBV29-1	.	.	CSVEVSQGEKLFF	TGCAGCGTTGAAGTCTCCCAGGGGGAAAAACTGTTTTTT
TRBJ1-5	14	TRBV30	.	.	CAWSAELGNQPQHF	TGTGCCTGGAGTGCCGAGCTAGGAAATCAGCCCCAGCATTTT
TRBJ1-4	16	TRBV5-1	TRBD1	few	CASSLEGRGRGEKLFF	TGCGCCAGCAGCTTGGAGGGCAGGGGGCGAGGTGAAAAACTGTTTTTT
TRBJ1-4	16	TRBV27	.	.	CASSLSSGYSNEKLFF	TGTGCCAGCAGTTTATCCTCAGGATATTCTAATGAAAAACTGTTTTTT
TRBJ1-1	14	TRBV6-5	TRBD1	.	CASSYSQGVSEAFF	TGTGCCAGCAGTTACTCTCAGGGGGTCTCTGAAGCTTTCTTT
TRBJ1-5	13	TRBV6-5	TRBD1	.	CASRDRVNQPQHF	TGTGCCAGCAGGGACAGGGTAAATCAGCCCCAGCATTTT
TRBJ2-5	13	TRBV7-2	.	.	CASSLRGVETQYF	TGTGCCAGCAGCCTCAGGGGCGTAGAGACCCAGTACTTC
TRBJ2-7	14	TRBV28	.	.	CASSLSGSMDEQYF	TGTGCCAGCAGTTTATCAGGGTCTATGGACGAGCAGTACTTC
TRBJ2-7	15	TRBV2	TRBD1	.	CASSDPGQGEYEQYF	TGTGCCAGCAGTGATCCGGGACAGGGGGAGTACGAGCAGTACTTC
TRBJ1-1	12	TRBV12-5	.	.	CASGDRNTEAFF	TGTGCTAGTGGTGACAGGAACACTGAAGCTTTCTTT
TRBJ1-1	12	TRBV7-3	.	.	CASSSKHTEAFF	TGTGCCAGCAGCTCTAAACACACTGAAGCTTTCTTT
TRBJ1-2	14	TRBV21-1	.	once	CASREEWQPYGYTF	TGTGCCAGCAGGGAGGAGTGGCAGCCCTATGGCTACACCTTC
TRBJ1-1	16	TRBV14	TRBD1	.	CASSQVRDRVNTEAFF	TGTGCCAGCAGCCAAGTCCGGGACAGGGTGAACACTGAAGCTTTCTTT